Included here is one T cell receptor beta chain sequence, with context. Its antigen is as yet unknown. This sample was included in a study of CXCR3-negative and CXCR3-positive naive CD8 T cells. The overall study: Some 140 million TRB reads were obtained in total, which works out to about 1.5 +/- 0.3 million per library. Study outcomes and limitations: Similar levels of surface CD5 were seen between naive subsets; TCR strength was inferred from TRB CDR3 properties. Memory cells differed in TRBV-TRBJ usage, but naive CXCR3-negative and CXCR3-positive cells had similar usage.

UMI-labeled 5' RACE yielded the TRB cDNA libraries. TCRdb re-called the 5' RACE reads, yielding one record per CDR3 amino acid sequence without DNA. This sample contains tens of thousands of distinct CDR3 sequences. This TCR came from a human donor in good health. Some clones in this sample may be carry-over from other donors' samples. The sequencing input was naive CXCR3- CD8+ T cells from blood. The subset: CD45RO-CCR7+CD27+CD95- naive CD8+ T cells lacking CXCR3 (TNR3-).

CDR3 amino acids: CSARVWAGPQDTQYF. The chain combines TRBV20-1 with TRBJ2-3; no DNA is available, so the TRBD2 call from TCRdb remains unchecked. CDR3 length: 15 residues. Per the germline V gene, CDR1 is DFQATT and CDR2 is SNEGSKA (reference sequence).